What follows are 18 T cell receptor beta chains derived from one specimen sequenced in a study of T cell clonality in common variable immunodeficiency. Method: immunoSEQ multiplex PCR; TCRdb's copy keeps in-frame clones and lacks some. This sample has around 81,000 clones, each found more than once. The source material was peripheral blood mononuclear cells. The origin of the receptors is a person between 18 and 70 years old in good health.

This clone was detected many times. Sequencing ends 3 residues short of the CDR3 end; the germline J gene provides the rest. V gene TRBV18 combines with J gene TRBJ2-7; possible D gene TRBD2, 5 bases. The CDR3 spans 13 residues. Germline values: CDR1 KGHSH, CDR2 LQKENI. Trimming stripped 3 bases from V and 5 bases from J, with 11 bases between. This chain's CDR3 is CASSPSGGHEQYF. CDR3 DNA, as far as it was read: TGTGCCAGCTCACCCAGCGGAGGCCACGAG.

This clone was counted a few times. The CDR3 end falls 3 residues outside the read, so it is completed with the germline J gene. This chain connects TRBV19 to TRBJ2-2; 11 nucleotides agree with TRBD1. Unmatched junction bases numbered 6, after V lost 6 bases and J lost 6 bases. This CDR3 comprises 15 residues. Germline V gene lookup returns CDR1 LNHDA and CDR2 SQIVND (reference sequence). The CDR3 DNA, read in part, is TGTGCCAGTAGGGGGACAGGGGGAAACGCCGGGGAG. Translation: CASRGTGGNAGE. The whole CDR3 reads CASRGTGGNAGELFF.

In this sample, this clone turned up many times. The CDR3 end is not reached by the read, which stops 3 residues before it; the germline J gene fills it in. The rearrangement links TRBV28 to TRBJ2-5; possibly TRBD1 or TRBD2 for D (7 bases each). Trimming pared 8 bases from V and 3 bases from J, leaving 22 bases between. The CDR3 is 16 residues long. Germline V CDR1 and CDR2: MDHEN, SYDVKM. The CDR3 protein is CASRNDREGWKETQYF. Incomplete CDR3 DNA: TGTGCCAGCCGAAATGACAGGGAGGGATGGAAAGAGACC.

Points on this clone: Mismatch with germline at one junction end may stem from a read error. From the germline J gene comes the end of the CDR3, since the read stops 3 residues before it. The chain uses TRBV7-3 and TRBJ2-1; TRBD1 agrees at 7 bases. CDR1 is SGHTA and CDR2 is FQGTGA in the germline V gene. This CDR3 has 16 amino acids. The CDR3: CAGSLYDRDPYNEQFF. CDR3 bases read: TGTGCCGGCAGCTTATATGACAGGGATCCTTACAATGAG. The full variable domain, with the rest looked up from reference TRBV7-3 and TRBJ2-1, is GAGVSQTPSNKVTEKGKYVELRCDPISGHTALYWYRQSLGQGPEFLIYFQGTGAADDSGLPNDRFFAVRPEGSVSTLKIQRTERGDSAVYLCAGSLYDRDPYNEQFFGPGTRLTVL.

In its sample, this clone was seen many times. The read ends 3 residues early relative to the CDR3; the germline J gene fills the gap. The rearrangement links TRBV6-2 or TRBV6-3 to TRBJ1-2; TRBD1 is a possible D gene (5 bases). This CDR3 comprises 14 residues. Germline V gives CDR1 MNHEY, CDR2 SVGEGT. Between the trimmed V and J ends, which lost 0 bases and 7 bases, there was a span of 12 bases. The sequenced part of the CDR3 DNA is TGTGCCAGCAGTTACTCTCCGACAGTGGGTGGC. Encoded protein: CASSYSPTVGG. The whole CDR3 sequence is CASSYSPTVGGYTF.

This clone was counted many times. The CDR3 end lies 3 residues beyond the end of the read and is filled in from the germline J gene. This sequence joins TRBV2 and TRBJ2-5; no clear D gene. The V and J ends lost 9 bases and 7 bases respectively, with 18 bases between them. The CDR3 contains 13 residues. Germline V gene data show CDR1 as SNHLY and CDR2 as FYNNEI. The CDR3 DNA, read in part, is TGTGCCAGGGGCCATGTCCTGATGAGGACC. Protein product: CARGHVLMRT. The CDR3, in full, reads CARGHVLMRTQYF.

This clone was seen at least ten times. The sequenced fragment ends 3 residues before the CDR3 boundary, so the rest is inferred from the germline J gene. This chain joins TRBV6-4 and TRBJ2-3; the match to TRBD2 covers 9 bases. The germline CDR1 and CDR2 sequences are MRHNA and SNTAGT. This CDR3 spans 14 amino acids. V lost 4 bases, J lost 1 base, and 0 bases stayed unmatched. The part of the CDR3 DNA that was read is TGTGCCAGCAGTGGGACTAGCGGCACAGATACG. Encoded protein: CASSGTSGTDT. The whole CDR3 protein is CASSGTSGTDTQYF.

This clone was seen many times. The DNA ends 3 residues before the CDR3 does, and the rest of the CDR3 is filled in from the germline J gene. The chain combines TRBV5-1 with TRBJ2-3; 7 positions agree with TRBD2. CDR3 length: 15 residues. V trimming: 3 bases; J trimming: 0 bases; junction bases outside the gene matches: 4. Germline CDR1 is SGHRS and CDR2 is YFSETQ. This CDR3 reads CASSSTSLSTDTQYF. The sequenced CDR3 bases are TGCGCCAGCAGCTCGACTAGCCTAAGCACAGATACG.

This clone was counted many times. The read halts 3 residues ahead of the CDR3 end, with the missing end drawn from the germline J gene. This chain joins TRBV18 and TRBJ1-2; unclear D gene. V lost 0 bases and J lost 3, with 8 bases in between. The CDR3 is made up of 14 amino acids. Germline CDR1 and CDR2: KGHSH and LQKENI. The sequenced part of the CDR3 DNA is TGTGCCAGCTCACCACCGGGCAGAGACTATGGC. Amino acids: CASSPPGRDYG. The whole CDR3 protein reads CASSPPGRDYGYTF.

This clone was counted ten times or more. The read terminates 3 residues ahead of where the CDR3 ends, so the germline J gene completes it. This chain joins TRBV7-6 and TRBJ1-1, with 7 positions matching TRBD1. The CDR3 is made up of 14 amino acids. CDR1 is SGHVS, CDR2 FNYEAQ, per germline. V was clipped by 5 bases and J by 0 bases; unmatched bases: 3. CDR3 bases read: TGTGCCAGCAGCCCGACAGGGTTGAACACTGAA. This encodes CASSPTGLNTE. The complete CDR3 sequence is CASSPTGLNTEAFF.

This clone was seen more than once but under ten times. CDR3 loop: CASSQGGAAEAFF. The CDR3 DNA, read in part, is TGTGCCAGCAGTCAGGGTGGGGCCGCTGAA. The V gene is TRBV2, the J gene TRBJ1-1, with D possibly being TRBD1 (5 bases). The missing CDR3 end, 3 residues past where the read stops, is filled in from the germline J gene. The CDR3 extends over 13 amino acids. Trimming left V 5 bases short and J 6 bases short, with 13 bases between. Germline loops: CDR1 SNHLY, CDR2 FYNNEI. The full variable domain, completed using reference TRBV2 and TRBJ1-1, is EPEVTQTPSHQVTQMGQEVILRCVPISNHLYFYWYRQILGQKVEFLVSFYNNEISEKSEIFDDQFSVERPDGSNFTLKIRSTKLEDSAMYFCASSQGGAAEAFFGQGTRLTVV.

This clone was counted many times. The read gets to within 3 residues of the CDR3 end, and the germline J gene fills in the rest. The chain employs TRBV19 and TRBJ2-1; unclear D gene. In germline, CDR1 is LNHDA, CDR2 SQIVND (reference sequence). Trimming removed 7 bases from V and 5 bases from J, with 9 bases in between. The CDR3 is 12 amino acids. The DNA read from the CDR3 is TGTGCCAGTAATGCACTGCACAATGAG. Protein: CASNALHNE. The complete CDR3 protein is CASNALHNEQFF.

The table lists this clone with many counts. The read halts 3 residues ahead of the CDR3 end, with the missing end drawn from the germline J gene. This sequence joins TRBV13 and TRBJ2-5, with unresolved D. The V gene lost 3 bases and the J gene lost 1 base, with 9 bases spanning the gap. Germline V gives CDR1 PRHDT, CDR2 FYEKMQ (reference sequence). This CDR3 is 14 amino acids long. Partial CDR3 DNA: TGTGCCAGCAGCTTTTATACGGTCCAAGAGACC. Its translation: CASSFYTVQET. The whole CDR3 sequence reads CASSFYTVQETQYF.

This clone was counted only a few times. The CDR3 sequence: CAISEPDSNSPLHF. CDR3 DNA, as far as it was read: TGTGCCATCAGTGAGCCAGACAGTAATTCACCC. V is TRBV10-3 and J is TRBJ1-6; a possible D gene is TRBD1 (5 bases). The CDR3 end is not reached by the read, which stops 3 residues before it; the germline J gene fills it in. Germline lookup yields CDR1 ENHRY and CDR2 SYGVKD. The germline V and J ends were trimmed by 2 bases and 6 bases, with 8 bases remaining between them. This CDR3 comprises 14 residues.

Incomplete CDR3 DNA: TGTGCCAGCAGCGACCCGGGACAACTCCAAGAGACC. Its protein is CASSDPGQLQET. The complete CDR3 sequence is CASSDPGQLQETQYF. The rearrangement links TRBV7-2 to TRBJ2-5, with D perhaps TRBD1 (6 bases). The read gets to within 3 residues of the CDR3 end, and the germline J gene fills in the rest. Per the germline V gene, CDR1 is SGHTA and CDR2 is FQGNSA. This CDR3 is 15 amino acids long. V lost 5 bases and J lost 1, with 14 bases in between. The whole variable domain, filled in from reference TRBV7-2 and TRBJ2-5, reads GAGVSQSPSNKVTEKGKDVELRCDPISGHTALYWYRQSLGQGLEFLIYFQGNSAPDKSGLPSDRFSAERTGGSVSTLTIQRTQQEDSAVYLCASSDPGQLQETQYFGPGTRLLVL.

This clone was detected only a few times. The read comes to an end 3 residues before the CDR3 does, leaving the germline J gene to fill in the end. V is TRBV18 and J is TRBJ2-7; D gene uncertain. Trimming shortened V by 8 bases and J by 2 bases, and 7 bases separated the two germline ends. Germline CDR1 is KGHSH and CDR2 is LQKENI. This CDR3 contains 11 residues. The part of the CDR3 DNA that was read is TGTGCCAGCCCCCGGGCCTACGAG. Amino acid sequence: CASPRAYE. Given in full, the CDR3 is CASPRAYEQYF.

This clone was recorded many times. The CDR3 goes on 3 residues after the read ends, and that part is filled in from the germline J gene. V and J are TRBV11-2 and TRBJ2-7, with a possible D match to TRBD1 (5 bases). Trimming removed 6 bases at V and 2 bases at J, with 17 bases between. There are 15 residues in the CDR3. In germline, CDR1 is SGHAT, CDR2 FQNNGV. The CDR3 DNA, read in part, is TGTGCCAGCAGTCCCCGACAGCTTCTTACCTACGAG. Its protein product is CASSPRQLLTYE. The whole CDR3 is CASSPRQLLTYEQYF.

This clone appeared many times. The read ends 3 residues shy of where the CDR3 ends; the end is completed using the germline J gene. The chain recombines TRBV14 with TRBJ2-7; 10 nucleotides align to TRBD1. Germline-derived CDR1 and CDR2 are SGHDN and FVKESK. The CDR3 sequence is 16 residues long. V shed 4 bases, J shed 5 bases, and the junction held 11 bases outside the gene matches. The CDR3 DNA, read in part, is TGTGCCAGCAGCCCCTTATTTGGACAGGGGGGCCACGAG. Its protein product is CASSPLFGQGGHE. The full CDR3 protein is CASSPLFGQGGHEQYF.